This T cell receptor beta chain was captured in a study of T cells after yellow fever vaccination. General study results and limits: Post-booster reappearance was seen for most primary-vaccination clones (about 95% CD4, roughly 86% CD8). The appearance of a small share of clonotypes in both CD4 and CD8 compartments was observed.

TCRdb reanalysed the 5' RACE reads using MiXCR and keeps one entry per CDR3 protein. Counted here are about 360,000 distinct CDR3 sequences, over 5% occurring once; the ten biggest clones make up over 14%. The junction had 6 bases not matched to a gene; V was cut back by 4 bases and J by 8 bases. The germline V gene encodes CDR1 SGHNT and CDR2 YYREEE (reference sequence). The CDR3 loop spans 15 amino acids. Turning to this clonotype: Its antigen is not known.

This chain uses TRBV5-4 with TRBJ2-1; 13 positions match TRBD2. The TCR originated in a man aged 30 to 39 who received the YFV17D yellow fever vaccine. The sequenced sample was PBMCs, obtained 5 days after the yellow fever booster vaccination. CDR3 in amino acids: CASSPGLAGEDEQFF. The CDR3 DNA follows: TGTGCCAGCAGCCCAGGACTAGCGGGAGAGGATGAGCAGTTCTTC.